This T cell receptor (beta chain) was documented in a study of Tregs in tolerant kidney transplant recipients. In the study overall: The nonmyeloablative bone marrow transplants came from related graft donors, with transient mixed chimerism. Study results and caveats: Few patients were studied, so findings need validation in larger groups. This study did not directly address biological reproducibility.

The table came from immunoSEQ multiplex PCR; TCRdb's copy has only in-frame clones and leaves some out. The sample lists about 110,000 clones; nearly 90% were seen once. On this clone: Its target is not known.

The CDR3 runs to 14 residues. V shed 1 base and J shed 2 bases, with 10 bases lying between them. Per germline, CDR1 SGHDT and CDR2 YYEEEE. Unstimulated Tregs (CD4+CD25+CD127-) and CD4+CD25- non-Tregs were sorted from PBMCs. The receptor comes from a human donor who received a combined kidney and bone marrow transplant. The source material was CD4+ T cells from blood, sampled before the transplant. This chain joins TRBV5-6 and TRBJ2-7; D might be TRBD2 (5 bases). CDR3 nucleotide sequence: TGTGCCAGCAGCTTGTTCCGGGAAACCTACGAGCAGTACTTC. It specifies CASSLFRETYEQYF.